This T cell receptor (beta chain) is drawn from a study of T cell responses to AZD1222 COVID-19 vaccine. Study-level findings and limits: Donors were mostly white British, more females; clonal diversity possibly underestimated. The study reported that nearly half of spike-specific TCRs target unmutated variant regions. Vaccine-related CD4 TCRs covered spike, predominating at 160-218 and 743-854. Baseline serology detected seropositivity in only 5 to 7 AZD1222 recipients.

Clones were sequenced by immunoSEQ multiplex PCR, and TCRdb holds only the in-frame ones, with some missing. The sample records some 180,000 clones, 90% to 95% being singletons. This CDR3 has 14 amino acids. The germline V and J ends were trimmed by 3 bases and 6 bases, with 13 bases remaining between them. Germline V gene data show CDR1 as SGHTA and CDR2 as FQGTGA. In the case of this clone: Antigen: not known.

The TCR sequence derives from an adult who received the AZD1222 COVID-19 vaccine. The source was peripheral blood, collected 28 days after the second AZD1222 dose. The J gene is TRBJ2-3, the V gene TRBV7-3; no clear D gene. CDR3 nucleotide sequence: TGTGCCAGCAGCTTTGCCGGTGGGTTGGATACGCAGTATTTT. It specifies CASSFAGGLDTQYF.